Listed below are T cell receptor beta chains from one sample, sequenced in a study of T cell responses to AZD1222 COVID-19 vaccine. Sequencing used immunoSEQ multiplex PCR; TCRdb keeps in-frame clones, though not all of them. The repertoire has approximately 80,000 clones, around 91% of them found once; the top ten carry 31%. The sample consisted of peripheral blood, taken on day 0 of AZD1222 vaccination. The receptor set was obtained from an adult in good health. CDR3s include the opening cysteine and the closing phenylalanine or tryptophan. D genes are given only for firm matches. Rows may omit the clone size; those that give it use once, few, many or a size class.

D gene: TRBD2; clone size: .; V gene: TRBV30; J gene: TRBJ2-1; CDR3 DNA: TGTGCCTCCCGACTAGCGGGATACGGTGAGCAGTTCTTC; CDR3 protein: CASRLAGYGEQFF
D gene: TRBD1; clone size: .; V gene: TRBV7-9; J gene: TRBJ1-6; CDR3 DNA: TGTGCCAGCACCCTACTAGGGACAGCTTATAATTCACCCCTCCACTTT; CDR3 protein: CASTLLGTAYNSPLHF
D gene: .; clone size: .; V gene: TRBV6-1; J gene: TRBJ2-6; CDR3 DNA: TGTGCCAGCAGTGAAGGCTCTGGGGCCAACGTCCTGACTTTC; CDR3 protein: CASSEGSGANVLTF
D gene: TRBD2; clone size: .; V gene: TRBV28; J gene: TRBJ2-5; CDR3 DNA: TGTGCCAGCAGTTCGGGACTAGCGGGAGGCGAGACCCAGTACTTC; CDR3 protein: CASSSGLAGGETQYF
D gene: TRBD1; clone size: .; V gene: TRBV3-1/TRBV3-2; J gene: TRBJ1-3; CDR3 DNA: TGTGCCAGCAGACAGGGGACCCTCCGGGGCGGAAACACCATATATTTT; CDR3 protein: CASRQGTLRGGNTIYF
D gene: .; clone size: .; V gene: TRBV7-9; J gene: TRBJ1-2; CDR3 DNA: TGTGCCAGCAGCTGGTCAGGTGTCGATGGCTACACCTTC; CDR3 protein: CASSWSGVDGYTF
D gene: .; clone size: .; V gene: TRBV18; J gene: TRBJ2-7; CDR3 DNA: TGTGCCAGCTCACCGCGAGGGAACGAGCAGTACTTC; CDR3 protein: CASSPRGNEQYF
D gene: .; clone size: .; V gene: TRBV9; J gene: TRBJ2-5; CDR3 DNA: TGTGCCAGCAGCCCGCAGGGGCTCCAAGAGACCCAGTACTTC; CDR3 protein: CASSPQGLQETQYF
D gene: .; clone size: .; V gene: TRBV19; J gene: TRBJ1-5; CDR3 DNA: TGTGCCAGTAGTATGAGAACAGATTTCCATCAGCCCCAGCATTTT; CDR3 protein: CASSMRTDFHQPQHF
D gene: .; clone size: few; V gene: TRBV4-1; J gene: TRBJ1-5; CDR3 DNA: TGCGCCAGCAGCCAAATAAAAGCCGGGACAAGGAATCAGCCCCAGCATTTT; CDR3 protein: CASSQIKAGTRNQPQHF
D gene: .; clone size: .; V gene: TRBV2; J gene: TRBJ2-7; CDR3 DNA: TGTGCCAGCAGGGCAGCTTCCTACGAGCAGTACTTC; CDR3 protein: CASRAASYEQYF
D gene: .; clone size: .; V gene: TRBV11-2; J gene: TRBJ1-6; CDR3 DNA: TGTGCCAGCAGCTCCGGACACAGCTATAATTCACCCCTCCACTTT; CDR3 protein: CASSSGHSYNSPLHF
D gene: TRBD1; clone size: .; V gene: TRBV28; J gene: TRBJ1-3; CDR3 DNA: TGTGCCAGCAGTTTTGAAGGACAGGTCTCTGGAAACACCATATATTTT; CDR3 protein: CASSFEGQVSGNTIYF
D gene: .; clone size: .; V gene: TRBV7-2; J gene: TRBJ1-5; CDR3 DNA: TGTGCCAGCAGCTTAGCGGGGGGTCAGCCCCAGCATTTT; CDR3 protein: CASSLAGGQPQHF
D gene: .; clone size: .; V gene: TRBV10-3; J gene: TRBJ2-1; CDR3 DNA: TGTGCCATCAGTGAGCCCGGGACTTCCGCGTTCTTC; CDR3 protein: CAISEPGTSAFF
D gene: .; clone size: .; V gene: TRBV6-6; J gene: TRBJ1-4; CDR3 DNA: TGTGCCAGCAGTGAGACGGGAGGTGATGAAAAACTGTTTTTT; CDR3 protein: CASSETGGDEKLFF
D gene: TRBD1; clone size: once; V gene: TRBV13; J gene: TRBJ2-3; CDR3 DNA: TGTGCCAGCAGCCAACCGGGACAGACCACAGATACGCAGTATTTT; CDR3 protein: CASSQPGQTTDTQYF
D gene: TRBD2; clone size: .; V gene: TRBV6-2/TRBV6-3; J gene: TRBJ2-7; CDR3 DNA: TGTGCCAGCAGTCTGCTAGCGGTTTCCTACGAGCAGTACTTC; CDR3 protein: CASSLLAVSYEQYF
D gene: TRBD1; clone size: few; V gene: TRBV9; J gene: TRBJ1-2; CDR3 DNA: TGTGCCAGCAGGGCCATAGACAGGGATGGCTACACCTTC; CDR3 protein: CASRAIDRDGYTF
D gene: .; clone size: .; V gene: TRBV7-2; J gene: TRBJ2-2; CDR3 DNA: TGTGCCAGCAGCTTGGGAGGTAACACCGGGGAGCTGTTTTTT; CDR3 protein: CASSLGGNTGELFF
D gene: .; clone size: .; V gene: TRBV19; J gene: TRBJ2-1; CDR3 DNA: TGTGCCAGTACCTCGTTTAGCTCCTACAATGAGCAGTTCTTC; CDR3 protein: CASTSFSSYNEQFF
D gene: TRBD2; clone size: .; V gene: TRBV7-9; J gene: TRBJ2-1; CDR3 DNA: TGTGCCAGCAGCTCCCCACTAGCGGGAGATTTCTACAATGAGCAGTTCTTC; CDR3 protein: CASSSPLAGDFYNEQFF
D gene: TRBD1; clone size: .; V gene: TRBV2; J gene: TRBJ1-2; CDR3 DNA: TGTGCCAGCAGGGGGACAGGGGCCAGGCATGGCTACACCTTC; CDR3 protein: CASRGTGARHGYTF
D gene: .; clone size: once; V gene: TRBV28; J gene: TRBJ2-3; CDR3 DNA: TGTGCCAGCAGACTTGACTCACAGGCAGATACGCAGTATTTT; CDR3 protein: CASRLDSQADTQYF
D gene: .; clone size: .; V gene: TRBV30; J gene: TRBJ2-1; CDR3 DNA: TGTGCCTGGGGCGCGGGATTCTCCTACAATGAGCAGTTCTTC; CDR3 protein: CAWGAGFSYNEQFF
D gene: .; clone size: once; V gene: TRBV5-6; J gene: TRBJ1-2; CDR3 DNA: TGTGCCAGCAGCCCTGGACCGTTCGGAATTGGCTACACCTTC; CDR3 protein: CASSPGPFGIGYTF
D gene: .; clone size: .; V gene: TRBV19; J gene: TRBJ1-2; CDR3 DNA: TGTGCCAGTAGCCCGGCGACTACCTCTTCTGGCTACACCTTC; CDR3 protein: CASSPATTSSGYTF
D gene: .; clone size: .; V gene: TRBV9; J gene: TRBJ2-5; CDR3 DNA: TGTGCCAGCAGCGGGCGGTGGGAGACCCAGTACTTC; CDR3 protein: CASSGRWETQYF
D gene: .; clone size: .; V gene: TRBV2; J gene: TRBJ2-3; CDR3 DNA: TGTGCCAGCAGTGAAGCAGGTGATACGCAGTATTTT; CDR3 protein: CASSEAGDTQYF
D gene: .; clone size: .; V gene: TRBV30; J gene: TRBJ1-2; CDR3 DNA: TGTGCCTGGAGTGTGGGCAGGGGAATCGGTGGCTACACCTTC; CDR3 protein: CAWSVGRGIGGYTF
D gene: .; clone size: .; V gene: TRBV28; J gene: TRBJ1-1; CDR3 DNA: TGTGCCAGCAGTCTCGGGGGGACCCGGCTGACTGAAGCTTTCTTT; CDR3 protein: CASSLGGTRLTEAFF
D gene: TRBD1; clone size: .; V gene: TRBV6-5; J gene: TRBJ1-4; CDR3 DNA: TGTGCCAGCAGTTACTCTTTTACAGGGGGGAATGAAAAACTGTTTTTT; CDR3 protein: CASSYSFTGGNEKLFF
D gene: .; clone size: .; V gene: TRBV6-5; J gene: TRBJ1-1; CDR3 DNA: TGTGCCAGCAGTTCAGTCCGACAGGCTTTCTTT; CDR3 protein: CASSSVRQAFF
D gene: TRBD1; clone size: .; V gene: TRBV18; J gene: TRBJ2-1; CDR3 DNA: TGTGCCAGCTCAATAAGCCGGGGACAGGGGTCCTACAATGAGCAGTTCTTC; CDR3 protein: CASSISRGQGSYNEQFF
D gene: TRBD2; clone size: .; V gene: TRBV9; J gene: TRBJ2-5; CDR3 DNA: TGTGCCAGCAGCGGGGGGACTAGCGGGGTTGTGACCCAGTACTTC; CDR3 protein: CASSGGTSGVVTQYF
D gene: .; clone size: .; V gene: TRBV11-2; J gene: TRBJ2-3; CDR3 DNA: TGTGCCAGCAGCCTAGGGGGTAGGCCAGATACGCAGTATTTT; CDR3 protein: CASSLGGRPDTQYF
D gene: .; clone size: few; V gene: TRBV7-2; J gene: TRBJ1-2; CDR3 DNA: TGTGCCAGCAGCTTCCAGGGATTTGGCTATGGCTACACCTTC; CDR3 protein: CASSFQGFGYGYTF
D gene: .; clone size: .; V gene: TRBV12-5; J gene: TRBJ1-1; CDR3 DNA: TGTGCTAGTGGTTTGTCAGGGTCAGCTTTCTTT; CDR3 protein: CASGLSGSAFF
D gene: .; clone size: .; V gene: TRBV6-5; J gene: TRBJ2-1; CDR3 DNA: TGTGCCAGCAGTCAATCCGACTTCCCATACAATGAGCAGTTCTTC; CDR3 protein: CASSQSDFPYNEQFF
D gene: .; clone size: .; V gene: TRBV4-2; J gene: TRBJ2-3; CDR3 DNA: TGTGCCAGCAGCCAAGACACAACAGATACGCAGTATTTT; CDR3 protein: CASSQDTTDTQYF
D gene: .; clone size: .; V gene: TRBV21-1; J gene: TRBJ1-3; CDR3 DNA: TGTGCCAGCAGCAATACTAATCCGAGACAGCTCACACACTCTGGAAACACCATATATTTT; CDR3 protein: CASSNTNPRQLTHSGNTIYF
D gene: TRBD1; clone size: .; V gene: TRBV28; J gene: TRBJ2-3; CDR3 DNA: TGTGCCAGCAAGCGACAGGGGGGCACAGATACGCAGTATTTT; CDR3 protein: CASKRQGGTDTQYF
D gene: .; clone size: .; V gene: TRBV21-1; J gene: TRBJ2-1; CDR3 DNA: TGTGCCAGCAGCAAAGGAGGACAGGGTAATGGCGGGAGGCTCTACAATGAGCAGTTCTTC; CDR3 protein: CASSKGGQGNGGRLYNEQFF
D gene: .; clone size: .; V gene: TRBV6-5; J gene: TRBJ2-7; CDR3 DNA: TGTGCCAGCAGTTACTCAGAGGGGGGGAACGAGCAGTACTTC; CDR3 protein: CASSYSEGGNEQYF
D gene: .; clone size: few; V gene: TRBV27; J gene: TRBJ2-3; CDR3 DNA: TGTGCCAGCACCAAACAAGGAACCAGGGGAGGGCCGCCAGATACGCAGTATTTT; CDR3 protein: CASTKQGTRGGPPDTQYF
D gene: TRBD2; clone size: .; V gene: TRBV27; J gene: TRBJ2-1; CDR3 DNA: TGTGCCAGCAGTGTAGCGGAGCGGGAACCATACAATGAGCAGTTCTTC; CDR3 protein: CASSVAEREPYNEQFF
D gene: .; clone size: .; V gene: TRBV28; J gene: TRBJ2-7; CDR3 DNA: TGTGCCAGCAGTTTATGGGCGGGGAACGAGCAGTACTTC; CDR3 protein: CASSLWAGNEQYF
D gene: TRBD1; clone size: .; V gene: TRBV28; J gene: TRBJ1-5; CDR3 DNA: TGTGCCAGCAGTCCCACCCAAGGACAGGGGGCACGGCAGCCCCAGCATTTT; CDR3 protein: CASSPTQGQGARQPQHF
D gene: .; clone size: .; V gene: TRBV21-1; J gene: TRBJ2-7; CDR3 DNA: TGTGCCAGCAGCTCCAGGAATTCACCGGGACAGGGAACCTACGAGCAGTACTTC; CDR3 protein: CASSSRNSPGQGTYEQYF
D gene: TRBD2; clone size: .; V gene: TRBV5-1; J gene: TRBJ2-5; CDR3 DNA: TGCGCCAGCAGCCTCACTAGCGGGGGTCTCAATTGGGACCAGTACTTC; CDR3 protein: CASSLTSGGLNWDQYF
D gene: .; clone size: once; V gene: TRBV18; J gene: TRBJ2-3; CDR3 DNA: TGTGCCAGCTCACCACCACTCGGGAGTACAGACACAGATACGCAGTATTTT; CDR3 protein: CASSPPLGSTDTDTQYF
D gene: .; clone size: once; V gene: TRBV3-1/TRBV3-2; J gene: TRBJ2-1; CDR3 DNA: TGTGCCAGCAGCCAGCCGAGCCTCGATGAGCAGTTCTTC; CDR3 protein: CASSQPSLDEQFF
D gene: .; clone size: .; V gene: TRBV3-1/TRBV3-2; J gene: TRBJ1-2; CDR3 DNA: TGTGCCAGCAGCCCCTCAAGCGACTATGGCTACACCTTC; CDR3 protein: CASSPSSDYGYTF
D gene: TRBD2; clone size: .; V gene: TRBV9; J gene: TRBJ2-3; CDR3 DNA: TGTGCCAGCAGCGATAGCGGGGGCACAGATACGCAGTATTTT; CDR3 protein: CASSDSGGTDTQYF
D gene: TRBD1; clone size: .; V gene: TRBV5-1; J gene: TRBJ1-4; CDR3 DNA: TGCGCCAGCCGAGACCAGGGGGCAACCCCAACTAATGAAAAACTGTTTTTT; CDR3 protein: CASRDQGATPTNEKLFF
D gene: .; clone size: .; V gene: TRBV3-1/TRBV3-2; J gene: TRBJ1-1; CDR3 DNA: TGTGCCAGCAGCCCCGCCGGAATCAGAGCGAGGACTGAAGCTTTCTTT; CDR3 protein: CASSPAGIRARTEAFF
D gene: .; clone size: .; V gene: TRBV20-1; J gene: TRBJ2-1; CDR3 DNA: TGCAGTGCTTCCAGGGAGGAGCAGTTCTTC; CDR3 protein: CSASREEQFF
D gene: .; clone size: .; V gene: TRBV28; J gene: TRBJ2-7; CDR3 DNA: TGTGCCAGCAGTTCAGGGACGGACGAGCAGTACTTC; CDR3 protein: CASSSGTDEQYF
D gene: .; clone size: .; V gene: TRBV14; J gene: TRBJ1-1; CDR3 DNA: TGTGCCAGCAGCCACTACGGCAAAGTGGCGTACACTGAAGCTTTCTTT; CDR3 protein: CASSHYGKVAYTEAFF